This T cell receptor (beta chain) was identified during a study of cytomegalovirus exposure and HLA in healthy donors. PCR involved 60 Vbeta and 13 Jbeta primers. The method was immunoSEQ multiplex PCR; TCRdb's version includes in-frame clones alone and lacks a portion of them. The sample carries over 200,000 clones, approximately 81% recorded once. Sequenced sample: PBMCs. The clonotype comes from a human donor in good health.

Here the CDR3 reads CASSLTGTGGTEAFF. The CDR3, as DNA: TGTGCCAGCAGCTTAACAGGGACAGGGGGGACTGAAGCTTTCTTT. V and J are TRBV7-3 and TRBJ1-1, with 11 bases that match TRBD1. The CDR3 spans 15 residues. Looked up from germline, CDR1 is SGHTA and CDR2 is FQGTGA. J gave up 5 bases and V 0 bases, and 2 bases lay outside the gene matches.